This TCR beta chain was obtained from a study of T-cell reconstitution after alpha-beta-depleted transplantation in children. General study findings and limits: T-cell numbers and diversity one year post-transplant derived largely from freshly generated T cells. It was surviving recipient T cells and thymic progenitors that gave some patients high TCRbeta diversity at day 60. Expanded graft clones, several hundred of them, were reportedly the source of alpha-beta T cells about two months after transplant.

This clonotype has only a few counts. Its antigen is unknown. As it was prepared, the TCRbeta library received unique molecular identifiers. MiXCR was run by TCRdb on the PCR reads, yielding one entry per CDR3 protein. The data show approximately 130,000 distinct CDR3 sequences, with roughly 9% seen just once and more than 20% held by the top ten. Per germline, CDR1 SGHTA and CDR2 FQGNSA. The CDR3 is 13 residues long. V gave up 5 bases and J gave up 5 bases, with 12 bases separating them. The specimen comprised PBMCs, mostly from graft donor cells, sampled 180 days after TCRalphabeta/CD19-depleted stem cell transplant. This sequence originates from a girl under two years old who had a stem cell transplant for combined immunodeficiency, so the T cells may come from the graft donor. This chain connects TRBV7-2 to TRBJ2-5, with D unresolved. The DNA for the CDR3 is TGTGCCAGCAGCCTAGGCATGGGGGAGACCCAGTACTTC. Translated: CASSLGMGETQYF.